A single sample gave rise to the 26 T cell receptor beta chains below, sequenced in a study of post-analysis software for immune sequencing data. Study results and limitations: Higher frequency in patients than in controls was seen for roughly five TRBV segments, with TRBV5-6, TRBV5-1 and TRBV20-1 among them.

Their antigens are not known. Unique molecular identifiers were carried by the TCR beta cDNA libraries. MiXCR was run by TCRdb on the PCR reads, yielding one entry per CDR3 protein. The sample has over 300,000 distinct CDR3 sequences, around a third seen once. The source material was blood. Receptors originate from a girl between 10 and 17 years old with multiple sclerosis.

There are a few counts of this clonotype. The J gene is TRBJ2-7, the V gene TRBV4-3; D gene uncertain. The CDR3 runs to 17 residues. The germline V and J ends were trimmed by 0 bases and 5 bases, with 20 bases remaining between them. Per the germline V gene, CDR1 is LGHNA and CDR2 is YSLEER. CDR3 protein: CASSQDPWVLYPDEQYF. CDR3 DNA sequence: TGCGCCAGCAGCCAAGATCCGTGGGTACTTTACCCCGACGAGCAGTACTTC.

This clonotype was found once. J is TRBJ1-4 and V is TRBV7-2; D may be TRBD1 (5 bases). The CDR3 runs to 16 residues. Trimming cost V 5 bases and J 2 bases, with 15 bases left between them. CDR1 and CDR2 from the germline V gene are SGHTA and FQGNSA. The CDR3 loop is CASSPGGVRTNEKLFF. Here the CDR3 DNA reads TGTGCCAGCAGCCCCGGGGGGGTGAGGACTAATGAAAAACTGTTTTTT.

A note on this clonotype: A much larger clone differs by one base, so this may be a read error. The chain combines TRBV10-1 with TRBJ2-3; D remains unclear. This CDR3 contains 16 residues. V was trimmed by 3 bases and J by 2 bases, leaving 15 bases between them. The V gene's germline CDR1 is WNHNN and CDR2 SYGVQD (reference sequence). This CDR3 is CASSEGDAPLTDTQYF. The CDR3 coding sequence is TGCGCCAGCAGTGAAGGCGACGCCCCACTCACAGATACGCAGTATTTT.

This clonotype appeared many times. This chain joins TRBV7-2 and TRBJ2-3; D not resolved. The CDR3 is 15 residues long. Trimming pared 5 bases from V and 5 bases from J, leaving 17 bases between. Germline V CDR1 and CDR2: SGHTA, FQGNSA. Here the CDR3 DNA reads TGTGCCAGCAGCCATAATAGGCCCGGGCGAGATACGCAGTATTTT. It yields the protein CASSHNRPGRDTQYF.

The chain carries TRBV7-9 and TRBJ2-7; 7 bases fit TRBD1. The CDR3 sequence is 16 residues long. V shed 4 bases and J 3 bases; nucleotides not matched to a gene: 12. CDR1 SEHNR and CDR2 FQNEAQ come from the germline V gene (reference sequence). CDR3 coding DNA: TGTGCCAGCAGCTCCGGACCCCGGGACAGCGTCTACGAGCAGTACTTC. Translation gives CASSSGPRDSVYEQYF.

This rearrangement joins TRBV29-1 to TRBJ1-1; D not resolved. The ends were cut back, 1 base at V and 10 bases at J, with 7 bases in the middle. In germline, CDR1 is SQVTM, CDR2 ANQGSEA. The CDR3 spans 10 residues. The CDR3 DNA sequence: TGCAGCGTTGAAGTGGAGGCAGCTTTCTTT. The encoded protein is CSVEVEAAFF.

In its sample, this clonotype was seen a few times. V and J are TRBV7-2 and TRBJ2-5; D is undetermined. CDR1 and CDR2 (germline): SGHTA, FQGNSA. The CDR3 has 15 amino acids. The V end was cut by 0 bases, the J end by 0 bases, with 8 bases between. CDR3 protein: CASSLAGRNQETQYF. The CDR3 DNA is TGTGCCAGCAGCTTAGCCGGACGGAACCAAGAGACCCAGTACTTC.

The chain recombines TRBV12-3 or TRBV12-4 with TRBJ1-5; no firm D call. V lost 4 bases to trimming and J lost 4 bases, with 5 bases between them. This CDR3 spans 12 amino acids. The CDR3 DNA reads TGTGCCAGCAGTTACAGAAATCAGCCCCAGCATTTT. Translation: CASSYRNQPQHF.

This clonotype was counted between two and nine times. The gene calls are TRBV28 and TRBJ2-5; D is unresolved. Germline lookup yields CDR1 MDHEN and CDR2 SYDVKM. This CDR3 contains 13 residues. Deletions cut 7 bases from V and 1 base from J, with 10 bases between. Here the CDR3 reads CASTITSQETQYF. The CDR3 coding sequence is TGTGCCAGCACCATAACCAGCCAAGAGACCCAGTACTTC.

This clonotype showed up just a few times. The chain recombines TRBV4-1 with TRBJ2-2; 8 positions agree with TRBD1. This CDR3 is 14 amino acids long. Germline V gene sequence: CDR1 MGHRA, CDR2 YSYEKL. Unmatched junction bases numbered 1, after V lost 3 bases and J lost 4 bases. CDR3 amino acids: CASSQTGVTGELFF. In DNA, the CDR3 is TGCGCCAGCAGCCAGACAGGGGTCACCGGGGAGCTGTTTTTT.

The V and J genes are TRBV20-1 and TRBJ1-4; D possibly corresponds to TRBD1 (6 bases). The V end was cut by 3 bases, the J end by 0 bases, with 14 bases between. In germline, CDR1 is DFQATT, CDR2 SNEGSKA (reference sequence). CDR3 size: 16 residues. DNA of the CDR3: TGCAGTGCTAGGGACAGATCCTTTGCAACTAATGAAAAACTGTTTTTT. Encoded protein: CSARDRSFATNEKLFF.

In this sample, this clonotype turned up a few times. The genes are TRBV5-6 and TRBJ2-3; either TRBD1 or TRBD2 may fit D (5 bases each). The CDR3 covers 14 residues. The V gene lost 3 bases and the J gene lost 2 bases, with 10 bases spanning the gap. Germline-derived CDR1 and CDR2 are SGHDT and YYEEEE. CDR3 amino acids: CASSSPGTTDTQYF. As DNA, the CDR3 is TGTGCCAGCAGCTCCCCGGGGACCACAGATACGCAGTATTTT.

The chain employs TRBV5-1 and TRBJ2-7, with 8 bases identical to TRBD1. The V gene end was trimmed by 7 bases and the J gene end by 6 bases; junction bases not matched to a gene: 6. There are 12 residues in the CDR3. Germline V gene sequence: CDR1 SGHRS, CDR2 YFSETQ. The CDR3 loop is CASGTGYGEQYF. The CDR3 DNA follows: TGCGCCAGCGGGACAGGTTATGGCGAGCAGTACTTC.

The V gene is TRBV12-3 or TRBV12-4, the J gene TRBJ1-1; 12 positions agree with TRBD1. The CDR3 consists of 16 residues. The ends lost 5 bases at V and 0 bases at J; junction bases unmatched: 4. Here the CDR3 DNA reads TGTGCCAGCAGTCCGGGGACAGGGGGCATGAACACTGAAGCTTTCTTT. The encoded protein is CASSPGTGGMNTEAFF.

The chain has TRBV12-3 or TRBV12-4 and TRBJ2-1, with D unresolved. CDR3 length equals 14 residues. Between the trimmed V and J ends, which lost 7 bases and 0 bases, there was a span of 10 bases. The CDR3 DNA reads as TGTGCCAGCACCGAGACCTTCTCCTACAATGAGCAGTTCTTC. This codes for CASTETFSYNEQFF.

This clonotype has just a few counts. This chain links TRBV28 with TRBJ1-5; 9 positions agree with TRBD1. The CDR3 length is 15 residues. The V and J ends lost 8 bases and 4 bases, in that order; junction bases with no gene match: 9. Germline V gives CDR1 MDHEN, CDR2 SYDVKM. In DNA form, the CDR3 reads TGTGCCAGCGTAAAAACAGGGGGCGGAAATCAGCCCCAGCATTTT. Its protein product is CASVKTGGGNQPQHF.

The DNA for the CDR3 is TGCGCCAGCAGTGGAGCGGGGAGCTCTGGGGCCAACGTCCTGACTTTC. Translated, it gives CASSGAGSSGANVLTF. This rearrangement joins TRBV10-2 to TRBJ2-6; 7 bases match TRBD2. Germline V CDR1 and CDR2: WSHSY, SAAADI. J gave up 0 bases and V 4 bases, and 3 bases lay outside the gene matches. CDR3 length: 16 residues.

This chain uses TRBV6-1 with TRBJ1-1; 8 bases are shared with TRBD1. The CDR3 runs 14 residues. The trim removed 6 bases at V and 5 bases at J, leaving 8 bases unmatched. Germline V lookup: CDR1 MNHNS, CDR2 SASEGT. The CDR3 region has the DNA TGTGCCAGCAGCCAGGGGGCCCAAGGGACTGAAGCTTTCTTT. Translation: CASSQGAQGTEAFF.

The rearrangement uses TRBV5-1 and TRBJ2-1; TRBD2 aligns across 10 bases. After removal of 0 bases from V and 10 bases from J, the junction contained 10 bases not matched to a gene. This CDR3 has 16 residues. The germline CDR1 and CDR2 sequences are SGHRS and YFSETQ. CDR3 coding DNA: TGCGCCAGCAGCTTGGCTCTAAGCGGGGGGGCCGACGAGCAGTTCTTC. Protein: CASSLALSGGADEQFF.

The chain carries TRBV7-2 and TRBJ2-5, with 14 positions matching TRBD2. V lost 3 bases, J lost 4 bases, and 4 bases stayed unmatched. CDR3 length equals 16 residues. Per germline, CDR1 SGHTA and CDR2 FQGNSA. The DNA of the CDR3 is TGTGCCAGCAGCTTTCGACTAGCGGGGGGGCGAGAGACCCAGTACTTC. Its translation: CASSFRLAGGRETQYF.

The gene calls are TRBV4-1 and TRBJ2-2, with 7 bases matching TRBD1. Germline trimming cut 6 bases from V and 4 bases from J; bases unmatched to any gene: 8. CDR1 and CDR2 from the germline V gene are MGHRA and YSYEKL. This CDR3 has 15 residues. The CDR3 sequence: CASSPGQSFTGELFF. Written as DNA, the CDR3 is TGCGCCAGCAGTCCGGGACAGTCGTTCACCGGGGAGCTGTTTTTT.

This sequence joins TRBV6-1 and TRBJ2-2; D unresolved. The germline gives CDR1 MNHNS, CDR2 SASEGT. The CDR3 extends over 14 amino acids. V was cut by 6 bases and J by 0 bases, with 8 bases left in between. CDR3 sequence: CASSEQTNTGELFF. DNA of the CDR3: TGTGCCAGCAGCGAACAAACGAACACCGGGGAGCTGTTTTTT.

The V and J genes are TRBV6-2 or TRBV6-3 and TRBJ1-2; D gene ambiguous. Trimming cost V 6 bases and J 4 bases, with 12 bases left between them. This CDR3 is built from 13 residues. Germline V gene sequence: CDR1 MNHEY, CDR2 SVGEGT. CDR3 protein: CASRSHDTYGYTF. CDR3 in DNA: TGTGCCAGCAGGTCCCACGACACCTATGGCTACACCTTC.

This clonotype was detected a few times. In nucleotides, the CDR3 is TGTGCCAGCAGTTTATTAGGCACAGGGAGCTCCTACGAGCAGTACTTC. Protein sequence: CASSLLGTGSSYEQYF. The chain combines TRBV28 with TRBJ2-7; the D gene is possibly TRBD1 (6 bases). There are 16 residues in the CDR3. Germline-derived CDR1 and CDR2 are MDHEN and SYDVKM. The V gene lost 1 base and the J gene lost 0 bases, with 13 bases spanning the gap.

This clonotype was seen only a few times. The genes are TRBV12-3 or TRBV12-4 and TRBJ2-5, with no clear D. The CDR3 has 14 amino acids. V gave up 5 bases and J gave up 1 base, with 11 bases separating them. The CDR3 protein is CASSTGNTQETQYF. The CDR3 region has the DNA TGTGCCAGCAGTACTGGGAACACCCAAGAGACCCAGTACTTC.

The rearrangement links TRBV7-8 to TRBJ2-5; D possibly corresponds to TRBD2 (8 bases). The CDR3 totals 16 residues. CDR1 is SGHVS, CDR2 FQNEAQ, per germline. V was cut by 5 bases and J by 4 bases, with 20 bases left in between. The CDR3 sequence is CASSRTSRGAGETQYF. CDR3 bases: TGTGCCAGCAGCCGGACTAGCAGGGGGGCCGGAGAGACCCAGTACTTC. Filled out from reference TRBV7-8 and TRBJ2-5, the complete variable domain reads GAGVSQSPRYKVAKRGQDVALRCDPISGHVSLFWYQQALGQGPEFLTYFQNEAQLDKSGLPSDRFFAERPEGSVSTLKIQRTQQEDSAVYLCASSRTSRGAGETQYFGPGTRLLVL.